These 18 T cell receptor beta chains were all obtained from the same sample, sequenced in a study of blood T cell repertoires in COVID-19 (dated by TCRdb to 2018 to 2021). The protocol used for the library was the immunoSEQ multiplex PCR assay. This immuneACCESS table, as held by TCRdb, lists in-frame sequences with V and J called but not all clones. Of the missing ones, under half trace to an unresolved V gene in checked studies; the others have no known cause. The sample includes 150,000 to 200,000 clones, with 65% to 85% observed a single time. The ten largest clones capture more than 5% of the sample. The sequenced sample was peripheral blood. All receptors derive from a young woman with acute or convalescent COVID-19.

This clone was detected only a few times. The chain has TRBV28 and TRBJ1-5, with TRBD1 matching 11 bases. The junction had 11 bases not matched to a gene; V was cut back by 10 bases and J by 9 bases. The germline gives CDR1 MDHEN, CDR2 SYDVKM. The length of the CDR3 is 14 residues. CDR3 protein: CATTGGQGVWPQHF. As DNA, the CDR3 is TGTGCCACCACGGGGGGACAGGGGGTATGGCCCCAGCATTTT.

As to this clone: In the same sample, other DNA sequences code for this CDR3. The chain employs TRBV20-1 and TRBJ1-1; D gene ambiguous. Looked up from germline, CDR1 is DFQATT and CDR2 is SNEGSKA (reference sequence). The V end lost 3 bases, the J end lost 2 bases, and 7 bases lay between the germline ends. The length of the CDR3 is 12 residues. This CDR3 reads CSASYSNTEAFF. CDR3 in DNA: TGCAGTGCTAGTTACAGCAACACTGAAGCTTTCTTT.

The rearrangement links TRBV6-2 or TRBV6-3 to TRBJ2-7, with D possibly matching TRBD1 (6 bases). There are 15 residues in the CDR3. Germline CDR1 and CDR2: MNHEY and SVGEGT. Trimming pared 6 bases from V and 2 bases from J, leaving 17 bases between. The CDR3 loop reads CASSYIPGAPYEQYF. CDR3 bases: TGTGCCAGCAGCTATATACCAGGGGCCCCCTACGAGCAGTACTTC.

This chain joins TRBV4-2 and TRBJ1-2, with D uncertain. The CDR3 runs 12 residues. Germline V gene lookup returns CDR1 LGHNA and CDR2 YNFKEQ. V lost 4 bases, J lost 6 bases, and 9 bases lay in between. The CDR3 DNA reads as TGTGCCAGCAGCCTGCGGGGAAATGGCTACACCTTC. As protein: CASSLRGNGYTF.

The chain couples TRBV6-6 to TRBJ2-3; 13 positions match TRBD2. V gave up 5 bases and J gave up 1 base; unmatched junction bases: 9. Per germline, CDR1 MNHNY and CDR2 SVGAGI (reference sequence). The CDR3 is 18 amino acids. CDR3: CASSPRTSGGKGTDTQYF. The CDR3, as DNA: TGTGCCAGCAGTCCCCGGACTAGCGGGGGTAAGGGCACAGATACGCAGTATTTT.

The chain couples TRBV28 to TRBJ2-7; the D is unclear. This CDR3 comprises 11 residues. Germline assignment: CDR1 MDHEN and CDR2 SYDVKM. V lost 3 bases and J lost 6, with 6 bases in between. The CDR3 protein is CASSLSGEQYF. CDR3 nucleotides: TGTGCCAGCAGTTTGTCCGGCGAGCAGTACTTC.

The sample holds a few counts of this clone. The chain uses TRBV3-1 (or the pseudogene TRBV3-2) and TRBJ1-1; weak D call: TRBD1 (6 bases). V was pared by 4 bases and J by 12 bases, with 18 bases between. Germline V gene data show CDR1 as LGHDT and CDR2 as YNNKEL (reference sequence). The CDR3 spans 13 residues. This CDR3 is CASSPRQGIGSFF. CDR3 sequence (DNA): TGTGCCAGCAGCCCCCGCCAGGGGATTGGTTCTTTCTTT.

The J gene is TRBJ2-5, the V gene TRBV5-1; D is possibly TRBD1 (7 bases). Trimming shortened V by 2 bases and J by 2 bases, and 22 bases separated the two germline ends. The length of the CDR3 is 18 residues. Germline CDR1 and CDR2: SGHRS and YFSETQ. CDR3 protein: CASSFQGTRGAGQETQYF. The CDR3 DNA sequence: TGCGCCAGCAGCTTTCAGGGAACCAGGGGGGCTGGGCAAGAGACCCAGTACTTC. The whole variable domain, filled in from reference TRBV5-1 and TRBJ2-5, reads KAGVTQTPRYLIKTRGQQVTLSCSPISGHRSVSWYQQTPGQGLQFLFEYFSETQRNKGNFPGRFSGRQFSNSRSEMNVSTLELGDSALYLCASSFQGTRGAGQETQYFGPGTRLLVL.

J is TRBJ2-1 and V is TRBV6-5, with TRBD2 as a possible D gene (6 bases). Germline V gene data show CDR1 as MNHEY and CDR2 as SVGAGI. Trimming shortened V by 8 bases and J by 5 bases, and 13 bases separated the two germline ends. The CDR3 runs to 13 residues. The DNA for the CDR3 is TGTGCCAGCGTTGGGGACTTGAACAATGAGCAGTTCTTC. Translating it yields CASVGDLNNEQFF.

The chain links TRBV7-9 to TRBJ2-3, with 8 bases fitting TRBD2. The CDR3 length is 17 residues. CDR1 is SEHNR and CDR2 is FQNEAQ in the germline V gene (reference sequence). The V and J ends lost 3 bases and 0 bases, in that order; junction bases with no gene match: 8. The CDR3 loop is CASSFFPGGTSTDTQYF. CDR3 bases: TGTGCCAGCAGCTTTTTCCCGGGGGGGACGAGCACAGATACGCAGTATTTT.

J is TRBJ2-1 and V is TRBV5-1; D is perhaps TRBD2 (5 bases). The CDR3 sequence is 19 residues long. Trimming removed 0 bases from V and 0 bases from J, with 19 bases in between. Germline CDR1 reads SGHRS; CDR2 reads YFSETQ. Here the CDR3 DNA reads TGCGCCAGCAGCTTGGCCTGGTCTAGTCTAGCTAGCTCCTACAATGAGCAGTTCTTC. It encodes CASSLAWSSLASSYNEQFF.

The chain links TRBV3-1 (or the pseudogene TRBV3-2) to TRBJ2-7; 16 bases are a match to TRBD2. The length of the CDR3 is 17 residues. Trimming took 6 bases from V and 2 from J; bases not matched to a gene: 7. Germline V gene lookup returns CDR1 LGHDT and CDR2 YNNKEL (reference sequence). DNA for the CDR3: TGTGCCAGCAGGGCCGGGACTAGCGGGAGGGAGCCCTACGAGCAGTACTTC. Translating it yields CASRAGTSGREPYEQYF.

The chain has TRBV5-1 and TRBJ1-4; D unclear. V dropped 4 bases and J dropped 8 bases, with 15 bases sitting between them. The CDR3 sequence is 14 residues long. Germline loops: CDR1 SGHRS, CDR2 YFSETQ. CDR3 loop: CASSTRPGGEKLFF. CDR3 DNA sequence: TGCGCCAGCAGCACCCGCCCCGGCGGGGAAAAACTGTTTTTT.

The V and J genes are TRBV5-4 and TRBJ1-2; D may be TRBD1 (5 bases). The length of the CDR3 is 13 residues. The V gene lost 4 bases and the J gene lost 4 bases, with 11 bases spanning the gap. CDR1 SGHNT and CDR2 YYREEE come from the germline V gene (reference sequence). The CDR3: CASSLPGGYGYTF. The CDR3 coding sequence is TGTGCCAGCAGCCTGCCCGGGGGCTATGGCTACACCTTC. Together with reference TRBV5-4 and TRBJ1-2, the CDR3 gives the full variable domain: ETGVTQSPTHLIKTRGQQVTLRCSSQSGHNTVSWYQQALGQGPQFIFQYYREEENGRGNFPPRFSGLQFPNYSSELNVNALELDDSALYLCASSLPGGYGYTFGSGTRLTVV.

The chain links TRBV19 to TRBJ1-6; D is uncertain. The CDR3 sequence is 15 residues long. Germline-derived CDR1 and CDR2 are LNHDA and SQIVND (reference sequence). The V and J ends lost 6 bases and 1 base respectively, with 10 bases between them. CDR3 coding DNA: TGTGCCAGTAGGCGGGGTGTATCCTATAATTCACCCCTCCACTTT. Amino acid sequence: CASRRGVSYNSPLHF.

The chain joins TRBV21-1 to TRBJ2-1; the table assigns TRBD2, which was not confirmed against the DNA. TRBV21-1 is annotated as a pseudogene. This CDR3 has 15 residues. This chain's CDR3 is CASSKSVSRYNEQFF. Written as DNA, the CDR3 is TGTGCCAGCAGCAAATCCGTATCGCGTTACAATGAGCAGTTCTTC.

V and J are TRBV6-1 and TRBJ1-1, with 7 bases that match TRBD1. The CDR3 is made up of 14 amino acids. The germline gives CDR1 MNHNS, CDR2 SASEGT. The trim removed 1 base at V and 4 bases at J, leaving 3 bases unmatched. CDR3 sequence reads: CASSEGGTATEAFF. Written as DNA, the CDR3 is TGTGCCAGCAGTGAAGGGGGGACAGCCACTGAAGCTTTCTTT.

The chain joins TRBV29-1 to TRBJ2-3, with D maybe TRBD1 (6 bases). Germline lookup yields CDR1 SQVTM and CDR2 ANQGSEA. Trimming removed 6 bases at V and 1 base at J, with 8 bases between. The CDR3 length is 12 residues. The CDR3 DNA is TGCAGCGTGAACAGGGGCACAGATACGCAGTATTTT. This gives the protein CSVNRGTDTQYF.